These 12 T cell receptor beta chains were all obtained from the same sample, sequenced in a study of Ad26.COV2.S vaccination and SARS-CoV-2 variants. Libraries were prepared by immunoSEQ multiplex PCR; TCRdb keeps only in-frame clonotypes and omits some of them. Of 400,000 to 500,000 clones in the sample, roughly nine tenths are singletons; the top ten hold 2.5%. Specified treatment: around 19 received Ad26.COV2.S at low or high dose, single or two shots; about five received placebo; per-sample allocation not given. Samples were taken on day 63 after the first vaccine or placebo injection. This specimen consisted of peripheral blood, obtained in a trial of Ad26.COV2.S vaccine versus placebo. Receptors were obtained from a person between 18 and 59 years old who received the Ad26.COV2.S COVID-19 vaccine or a placebo.

CDR3 nucleotides: TGTGCCAGCAGTCTGACAGGGGGCGAATATGGCTACACCTTC. Translated: CASSLTGGEYGYTF. This rearrangement joins TRBV25-1 to TRBJ1-2, with TRBD1 matching over 10 bases. CDR1 and CDR2 from the germline V gene are MGHDK and SYGVNS. The CDR3 sequence is 14 residues long. The V gene end was trimmed by 5 bases and the J gene end by 5 bases; junction bases not matched to a gene: 5.

The V call is TRBV11-2, the J call TRBJ2-1; 8 bases match TRBD2. Germline V gene sequence: CDR1 SGHAT, CDR2 FQNNGV. The CDR3 is 12 amino acids. V trimming: 8 bases; J trimming: 10 bases; junction bases outside the gene matches: 7. Written as DNA, the CDR3 is TGTGCCAGCCGGGGGGGCACCAGGGAGCAGTTCTTC. Protein sequence: CASRGGTREQFF.

This clone has a single count. The CDR3 region has the DNA TGTGCCAGTAGCCCTTACAGGGTGACTGAAGCTTTCTTT. This encodes CASSPYRVTEAFF. The gene calls are TRBV19 and TRBJ1-1, with D perhaps matching TRBD1 (6 bases). The CDR3 is 13 amino acids. CDR1 and CDR2 from the germline V gene are LNHDA and SQIVND (reference sequence). V was clipped by 6 bases and J by 5 bases, with 13 bases between them.

The chain is built from TRBV4-2 and TRBJ2-3, with D possibly TRBD2 on 5 matching bases. The V and J ends lost 4 bases and 8 bases respectively, with 10 bases between them. Germline CDR1 is LGHNA and CDR2 is YNFKEQ. The CDR3 has 12 amino acids. CDR3 DNA sequence: TGTGCCAGCAGCCCGTACGAGGGTACGCAGTATTTT. Translated: CASSPYEGTQYF.

The chain couples TRBV4-2 to TRBJ1-1, with TRBD1 identical over 7 bases. Trimming cost V 1 base and J 5 bases; bases outside gene matches: 7. Germline assignment: CDR1 LGHNA and CDR2 YNFKEQ. This CDR3 spans 15 amino acids. Written as DNA, the CDR3 is TGTGCCAGCAGCCAAGGACAGGGACTAAAAACTGAAGCTTTCTTT. It is translated as CASSQGQGLKTEAFF.

The J gene is TRBJ2-3, the V gene TRBV6-6, with 10 bases aligning to TRBD1. Germline CDR1 is MNHNY and CDR2 is SVGAGI (reference sequence). Trimming removed 6 bases from V and 3 bases from J; junction bases left unmatched: 3. The CDR3 is 14 residues long. The CDR3 reads CASRRGQGTDTQYF. The CDR3 DNA reads TGTGCCAGCAGAAGGGGACAGGGGACAGATACGCAGTATTTT.

This rearrangement joins TRBV6-5 to TRBJ2-1; tentative D call: TRBD2 (5 bases). The length of the CDR3 is 16 residues. Trimming took off 0 bases at V and 3 bases at J, with 12 bases between the two ends. Germline V gene lookup returns CDR1 MNHEY and CDR2 SVGAGI. The CDR3: CASSYSPSGIYNEQFF. CDR3 sequence (DNA): TGTGCCAGCAGTTACTCGCCCAGCGGAATCTACAATGAGCAGTTCTTC.

This chain joins TRBV27 and TRBJ2-7; no firm D call. Trimming stripped 6 bases from V and 2 bases from J, with 20 bases between. The CDR3 has 16 residues. The germline V gene has CDR1 MNHEY and CDR2 SMNVEV (reference sequence). DNA of the CDR3: TGTGCCAGCAGCCCGCAGTATGGCCCCCGAACCTACGAGCAGTACTTC. This sequence encodes CASSPQYGPRTYEQYF.

This chain links TRBV6-1 with TRBJ1-2; tentatively, D is TRBD1 (5 bases). V was shortened by 0 bases and J by 3 bases, with 11 bases between the two germline ends. Germline assignment: CDR1 MNHNS and CDR2 SASEGT. This CDR3 is 15 amino acids long. The CDR3 sequence: CASSEAGTSYYGYTF. The DNA for the CDR3 is TGTGCCAGCAGTGAAGCAGGGACGTCCTACTATGGCTACACCTTC.

This clone was recorded a few times. CDR3 DNA sequence: TGTGCCTGGAGGGGCTCGGGGATGTTACGGTACACTGAAGCTTTCTTT. Translation: CAWRGSGMLRYTEAFF. The genes are TRBV30 and TRBJ1-1; D is uncertain. Trimming took 3 bases from V and 3 from J, leaving 20 bases between them. CDR3 length: 16 residues. CDR1 GTSNPN and CDR2 SVGIG come from the germline V gene (reference sequence).

This chain connects TRBV7-2 to TRBJ2-3; 7 bases align to TRBD2. CDR1 and CDR2 (germline): SGHTA, FQGNSA. The V segment lost 5 bases and the J segment 0 bases; nucleotides outside the gene matches: 8. CDR3 length equals 16 residues. The CDR3 region is CASSRGRARSTDTQYF. The DNA for the CDR3 is TGTGCCAGCAGCAGAGGGAGGGCCCGGAGCACAGATACGCAGTATTTT.

This clone appeared a single time. J is TRBJ2-1 and V is TRBV5-5; 7 nucleotides line up with TRBD2. Trimming at V came to 4 bases and at J to 8 bases, leaving 6 bases not matched to a gene. CDR1 is SGHKS, CDR2 YYEKEE, per germline (reference sequence). The CDR3 extends over 13 amino acids. For the CDR3, the DNA is TGTGCCAGCAGCCATCGACTAGCCGATGAGCAGTTCTTC. This gives the protein CASSHRLADEQFF.